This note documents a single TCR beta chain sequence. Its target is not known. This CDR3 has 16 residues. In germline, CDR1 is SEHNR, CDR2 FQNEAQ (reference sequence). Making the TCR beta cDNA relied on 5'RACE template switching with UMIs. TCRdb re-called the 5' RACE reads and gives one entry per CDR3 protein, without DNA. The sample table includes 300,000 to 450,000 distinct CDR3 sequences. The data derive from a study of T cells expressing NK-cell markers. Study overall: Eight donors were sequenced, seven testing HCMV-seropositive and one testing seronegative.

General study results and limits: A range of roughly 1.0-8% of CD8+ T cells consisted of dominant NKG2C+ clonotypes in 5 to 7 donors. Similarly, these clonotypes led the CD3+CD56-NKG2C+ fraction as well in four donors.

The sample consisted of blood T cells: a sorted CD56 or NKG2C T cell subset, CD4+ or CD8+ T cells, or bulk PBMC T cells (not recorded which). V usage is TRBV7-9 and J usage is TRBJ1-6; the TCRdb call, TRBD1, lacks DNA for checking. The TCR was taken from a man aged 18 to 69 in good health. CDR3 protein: CASSFTGDSYNSPLHF.